The following is a TCR beta chain sequence with its context. This record comes from a study of T cell responses to AZD1222 COVID-19 vaccine. Here immunoSEQ multiplex PCR was the method, and the copy in TCRdb shows in-frame clones only, minus some. The sample records 90,000 to 150,000 clones, approximately 86% being singletons. Germline CDR1 and CDR2: KGHDR and SFDVKD. The CDR3 totals 15 residues. J was trimmed by 4 bases and V by 4 bases; bases with no gene match: 6. This chain links TRBV24-1 with TRBJ2-5; 9 bases map to TRBD2. Here the sequenced sample was peripheral blood, taken 28 days after the second AZD1222 dose. This TCR came from an adult who received the AZD1222 COVID-19 vaccine. CDR3 nucleotide sequence: TGTGCCACCAGTGACCCACTGACTAGCGGAGAGACCCAGTACTTC. This gives the protein CATSDPLTSGETQYF.